What follows are 9 T cell receptor beta chains derived from one specimen sequenced in a study of response to subunit inactivated influenza vaccine. Each CDR3 protein gets one entry after TCRdb re-called the RT-PCR reads with MiXCR. The sample yields 450,000 to 700,000 distinct CDR3 sequences, about 14% seen once. Material: PBMCs from blood, obtained approximately 13 days after vaccination. The receptors derive from a man between 45 and 60 years old who received an inactivated influenza vaccine.

V is TRBV4-2 and J is TRBJ1-6, with D hard to call. The CDR3 extends over 14 amino acids. V dropped 0 bases and J dropped 10 bases, with 10 bases sitting between them. The germline gives CDR1 LGHNA, CDR2 YNFKEQ. CDR3 bases: TGTGCCAGCAGCCAAGATCTAGAGGTGTCACCCCTCCACTTT. Its protein product is CASSQDLEVSPLHF.

This clonotype was seen a few times. The genes are TRBV7-6 and TRBJ2-2; D is ambiguous. The CDR3 is 15 amino acids. The germline V gene has CDR1 SGHVS and CDR2 FNYEAQ. V lost 0 bases, J lost 2 bases, and 7 bases lay in between. The CDR3 sequence: CASSLARLNTGELFF. CDR3 bases: TGTGCCAGCAGCTTAGCGAGGCTAAACACCGGGGAGCTGTTTTTT.

The sample holds a few counts of this clonotype. CDR3 DNA sequence: TGTGCCAGCAGCTTTATGGCCAAAAACATTCAGTACTTC. Its protein is CASSFMAKNIQYF. The genes are TRBV7-2 and TRBJ2-4; D not certain. Germline CDR1 is SGHTA and CDR2 is FQGNSA. The CDR3 runs 13 residues. V was clipped by 3 bases and J by 1 base, with 4 bases between them.

As DNA, the CDR3 is TGCGCCAGCAGTGAGAATCCACCAGGGGTCAACACAGATACGCAGTATTTT. Translating it yields CASSENPPGVNTDTQYF. The V and J genes are TRBV10-1 and TRBJ2-3, with D maybe TRBD1 (6 bases). The CDR3 runs 17 residues. Germline-derived CDR1 and CDR2 are WNHNN and SYGVQD (reference sequence). V lost 2 bases, J lost 2 bases, and 17 bases lay in between.

The chain has TRBV6-2 or TRBV6-3 and TRBJ2-7, with 7 bases fitting TRBD2. Germline V CDR1 and CDR2: MNHEY, SVGEGT. The CDR3 covers 14 residues. The V segment lost 5 bases and the J segment 7 bases; nucleotides outside the gene matches: 11. The CDR3 sequence is CASSPAGVNGEQYF. The CDR3 DNA follows: TGTGCCAGCAGTCCGGCGGGAGTGAATGGGGAGCAGTACTTC.

This clonotype was counted ten times or more. The V gene is TRBV5-1, the J gene TRBJ2-2, with D possibly matching TRBD1 (7 bases). V gave up 1 base and J gave up 4 bases, with 17 bases separating them. Germline CDR1 and CDR2: SGHRS and YFSETQ. This CDR3 region has 17 residues. Here the CDR3 DNA reads TGCGCCAGCAGCTTGCCCCGACAGGGAGGAAGCACCGGGGAGCTGTTTTTT. Translation gives CASSLPRQGGSTGELFF.

This clonotype was recorded a few times. The chain has TRBV24-1 and TRBJ2-5; TRBD1 matches at 9 bases. CDR3 length: 16 amino acids. V gave up 3 bases and J gave up 4 bases; unmatched junction bases: 8. Looked up from germline, CDR1 is KGHDR and CDR2 is SFDVKD. The CDR3 loop is CATSDTGTGFGETQYF. DNA for the CDR3: TGTGCCACCAGTGATACCGGGACAGGGTTTGGAGAGACCCAGTACTTC.

The chain combines TRBV20-1 with TRBJ2-3; 9 bases line up with TRBD2. Germline V CDR1 and CDR2: DFQATT, SNEGSKA (reference sequence). CDR3 size: 14 residues. V shed 3 bases and J 8 bases; nucleotides not matched to a gene: 9. The DNA of the CDR3 is TGCAGTGCTAGGGTTCTAGCGGGGAGGGGTACGCAGTATTTT. Translating gives CSARVLAGRGTQYF.

This clonotype was observed many times. The CDR3 DNA reads as TGTGCCACCAGTGATTCTGGAAAACTGTTTTTT. Translation gives CATSDSGKLFF. The gene calls are TRBV24-1 and TRBJ1-4; D is undetermined. CDR3 length: 11 residues. V was pared by 2 bases and J by 10 bases, with 4 bases between. CDR1 and CDR2 from the germline V gene are KGHDR and SFDVKD.